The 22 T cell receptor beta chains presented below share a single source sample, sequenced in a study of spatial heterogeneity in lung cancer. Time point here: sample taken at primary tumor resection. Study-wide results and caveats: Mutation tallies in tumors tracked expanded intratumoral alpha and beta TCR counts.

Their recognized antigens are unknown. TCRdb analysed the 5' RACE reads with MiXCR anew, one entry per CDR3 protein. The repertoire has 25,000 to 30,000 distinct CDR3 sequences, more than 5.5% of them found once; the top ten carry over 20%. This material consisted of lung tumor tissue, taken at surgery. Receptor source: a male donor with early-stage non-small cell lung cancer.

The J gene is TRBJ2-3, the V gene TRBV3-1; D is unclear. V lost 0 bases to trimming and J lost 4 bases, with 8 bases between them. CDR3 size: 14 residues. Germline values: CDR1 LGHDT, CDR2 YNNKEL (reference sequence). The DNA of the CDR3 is TGTGCCAGCAGCCAAGATCAGCGCGCAGATACGCAGTATTTT. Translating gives CASSQDQRADTQYF.

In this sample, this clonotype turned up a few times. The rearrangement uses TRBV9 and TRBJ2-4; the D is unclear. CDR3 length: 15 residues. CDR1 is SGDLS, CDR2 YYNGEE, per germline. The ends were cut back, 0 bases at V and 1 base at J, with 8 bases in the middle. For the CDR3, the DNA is TGTGCCAGCAGCGTAGCAGGAGAGGCCAAAAACATTCAGTACTTC. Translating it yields CASSVAGEAKNIQYF.

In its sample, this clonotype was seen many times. CDR3 sequence: CASRHERQGGNTEAFF. Written as DNA, the CDR3 is TGTGCCAGCAGACACGAAAGACAGGGAGGGAACACTGAAGCTTTCTTT. The V gene is TRBV7-9, the J gene TRBJ1-1; 7 bases are shared with TRBD1. CDR3 length: 16 residues. J lost 1 base, V lost 6 bases, and 11 bases had no gene match. CDR1 SEHNR and CDR2 FQNEAQ come from the germline V gene (reference sequence).

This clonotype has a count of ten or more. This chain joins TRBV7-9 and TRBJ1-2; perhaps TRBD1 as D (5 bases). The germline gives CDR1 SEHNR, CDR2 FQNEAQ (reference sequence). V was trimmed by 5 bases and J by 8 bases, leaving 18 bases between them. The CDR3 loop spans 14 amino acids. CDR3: CASSLPPTATGYTF. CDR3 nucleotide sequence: TGTGCCAGCAGCCTGCCGCCGACAGCGACGGGCTACACCTTC.

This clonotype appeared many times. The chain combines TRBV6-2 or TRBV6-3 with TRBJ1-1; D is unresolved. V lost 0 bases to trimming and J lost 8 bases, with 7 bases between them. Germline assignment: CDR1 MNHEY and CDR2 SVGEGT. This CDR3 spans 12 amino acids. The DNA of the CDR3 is TGTGCCAGCAGTTACTCGCCGGGGGAAGCTTTCTTT. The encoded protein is CASSYSPGEAFF.

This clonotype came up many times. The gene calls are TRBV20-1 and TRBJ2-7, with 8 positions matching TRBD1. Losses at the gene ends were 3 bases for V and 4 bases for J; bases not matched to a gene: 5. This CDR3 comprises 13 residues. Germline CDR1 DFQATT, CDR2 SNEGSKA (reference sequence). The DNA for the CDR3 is TGCAGTGCTAGGGACAGGGCGGGTTACGAGCAGTACTTC. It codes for CSARDRAGYEQYF.

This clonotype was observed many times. The CDR3 region has the DNA TGCAGTGCTGCATCGACAGGGGGCGTCTACGAGCAGTACTTC. Its protein product is CSAASTGGVYEQYF. V gene TRBV20-1 combines with J gene TRBJ2-7; TRBD1 matches at 10 bases. Germline V gene lookup returns CDR1 DFQATT and CDR2 SNEGSKA (reference sequence). The V and J ends lost 5 bases and 3 bases, in that order; junction bases with no gene match: 7. The CDR3 consists of 14 residues.

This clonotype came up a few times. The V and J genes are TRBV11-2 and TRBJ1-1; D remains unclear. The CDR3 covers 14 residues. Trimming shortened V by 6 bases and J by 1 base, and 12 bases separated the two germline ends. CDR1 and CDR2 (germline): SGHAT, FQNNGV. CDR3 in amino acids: CASSSRTGNTEAFF. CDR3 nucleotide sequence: TGTGCCAGCAGTTCCCGGACTGGGAACACTGAAGCTTTCTTT.

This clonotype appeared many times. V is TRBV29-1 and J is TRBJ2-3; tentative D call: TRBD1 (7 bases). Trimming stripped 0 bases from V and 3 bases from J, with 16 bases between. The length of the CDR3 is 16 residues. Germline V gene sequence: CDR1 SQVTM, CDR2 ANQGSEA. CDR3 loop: CSVEDWRDSLTDTQYF. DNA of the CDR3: TGCAGCGTTGAAGATTGGAGGGACAGCCTAACAGATACGCAGTATTTT.

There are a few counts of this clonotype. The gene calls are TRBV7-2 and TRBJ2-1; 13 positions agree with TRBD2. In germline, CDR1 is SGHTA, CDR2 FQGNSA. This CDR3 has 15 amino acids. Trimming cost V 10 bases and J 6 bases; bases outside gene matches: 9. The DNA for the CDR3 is TGTGCCATACAACTAGCGGGGGGGCCAGGCAATGAGCAGTTCTTC. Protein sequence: CAIQLAGGPGNEQFF.

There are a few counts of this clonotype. CDR3 sequence reads: CASSLDIGGDNSPLHF. CDR3 coding DNA: TGTGCCAGCAGCTTAGATATCGGGGGCGATAATTCACCCCTCCACTTT. The chain uses TRBV7-2 and TRBJ1-6; the D gene is possibly TRBD1 (6 bases). The germline V gene has CDR1 SGHTA and CDR2 FQGNSA. The V and J ends lost 1 base and 5 bases respectively, with 12 bases between them. This CDR3 comprises 16 residues.

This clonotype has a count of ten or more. For the CDR3, the DNA is TGCAGTGCTAGCCTCGGACAGGGTTACTCACCCCTCCACTTT. Translation gives CSASLGQGYSPLHF. V is TRBV20-1 and J is TRBJ1-6; 8 bases are a match to TRBD1. Germline V gives CDR1 DFQATT, CDR2 SNEGSKA (reference sequence). CDR3 size: 14 residues. Losses at the gene ends were 3 bases for V and 10 bases for J; bases not matched to a gene: 8.

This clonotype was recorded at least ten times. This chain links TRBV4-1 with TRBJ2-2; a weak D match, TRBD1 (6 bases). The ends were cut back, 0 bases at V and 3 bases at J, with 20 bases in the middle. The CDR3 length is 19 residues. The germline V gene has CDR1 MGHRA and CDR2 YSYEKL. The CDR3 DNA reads TGCGCCAGCAGCCAAGAACACAATCCTGGACAGACCTACACCGGGGAGCTGTTTTTT. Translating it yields CASSQEHNPGQTYTGELFF.

DNA for the CDR3: TGTGCCAGCAGCCCAACTCCCGGGACAGGGGATATTCAGTACTTC. This translates into CASSPTPGTGDIQYF. The rearrangement uses TRBV4-2 and TRBJ2-4; 10 bases match TRBD1. Germline CDR1 is LGHNA and CDR2 is YNFKEQ. The ends lost 4 bases at V and 10 bases at J; junction bases unmatched: 10. The CDR3 extends over 15 amino acids.

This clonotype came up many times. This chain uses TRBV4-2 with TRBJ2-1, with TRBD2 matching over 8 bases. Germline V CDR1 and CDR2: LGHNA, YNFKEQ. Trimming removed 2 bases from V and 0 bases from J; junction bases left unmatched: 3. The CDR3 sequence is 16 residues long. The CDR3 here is CASSQLAGSSYNEQFF. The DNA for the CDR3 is TGTGCCAGCAGCCAATTAGCGGGGAGCTCCTACAATGAGCAGTTCTTC.

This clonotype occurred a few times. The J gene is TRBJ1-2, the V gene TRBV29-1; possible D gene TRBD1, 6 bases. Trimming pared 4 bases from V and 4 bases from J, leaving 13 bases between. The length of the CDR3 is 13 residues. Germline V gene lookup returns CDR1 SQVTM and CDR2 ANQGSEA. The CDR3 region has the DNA TGCAGCGTTGGGGAGACAGGTTTCTATGGCTACACCTTC. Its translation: CSVGETGFYGYTF.

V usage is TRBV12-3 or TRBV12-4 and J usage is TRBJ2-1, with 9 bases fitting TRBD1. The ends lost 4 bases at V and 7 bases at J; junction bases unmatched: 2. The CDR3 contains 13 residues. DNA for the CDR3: TGTGCCAGCAGTTCCGGGACAGGGAATGAGCAGTTCTTC. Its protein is CASSSGTGNEQFF.

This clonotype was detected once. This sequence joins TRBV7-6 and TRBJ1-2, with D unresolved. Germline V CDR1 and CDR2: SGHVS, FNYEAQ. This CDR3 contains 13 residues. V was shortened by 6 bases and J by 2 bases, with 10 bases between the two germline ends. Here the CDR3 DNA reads TGTGCCAGCAGTTTGGACGAAAACTATGGCTACACCTTC. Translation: CASSLDENYGYTF.

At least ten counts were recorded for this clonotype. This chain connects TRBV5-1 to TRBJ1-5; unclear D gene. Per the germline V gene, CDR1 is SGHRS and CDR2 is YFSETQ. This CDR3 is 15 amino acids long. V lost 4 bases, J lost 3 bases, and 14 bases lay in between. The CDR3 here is CASSPGGQFNQPQHF. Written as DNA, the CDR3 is TGCGCCAGCAGCCCCGGCGGCCAGTTCAATCAGCCCCAGCATTTT.

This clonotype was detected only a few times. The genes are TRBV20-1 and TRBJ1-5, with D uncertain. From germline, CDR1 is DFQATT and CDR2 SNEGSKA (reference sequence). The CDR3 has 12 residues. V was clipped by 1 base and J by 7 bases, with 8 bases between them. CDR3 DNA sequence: TGCAGTGCTAGAGGGGGAAGCCAGCCCCAGCATTTT. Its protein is CSARGGSQPQHF.

The CDR3 sequence: CASRILDREQYF. CDR3 DNA sequence: TGCGCCAGCAGGATCCTAGACCGGGAGCAGTACTTC. The rearrangement uses TRBV5-1 and TRBJ2-7, with no clear D. V was clipped by 5 bases and J by 7 bases, with 13 bases between them. Germline CDR1 and CDR2: SGHRS and YFSETQ. The CDR3 length is 12 residues. Supplemented by reference TRBV5-1 and TRBJ2-7, the full variable domain reads KAGVTQTPRYLIKTRGQQVTLSCSPISGHRSVSWYQQTPGQGLQFLFEYFSETQRNKGNFPGRFSGRQFSNSRSEMNVSTLELGDSALYLCASRILDREQYFGPGTRLTVT.

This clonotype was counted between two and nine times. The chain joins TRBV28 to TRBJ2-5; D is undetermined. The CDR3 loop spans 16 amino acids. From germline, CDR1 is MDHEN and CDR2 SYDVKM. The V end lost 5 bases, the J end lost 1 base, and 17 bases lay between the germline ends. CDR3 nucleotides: TGTGCCAGCAGTAGCCGATGGGCAGGCCCCCAAGAGACCCAGTACTTC. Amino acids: CASSSRWAGPQETQYF.